Listed below are T cell receptor beta chains from one sample, sequenced in a study of monozygotic twins with inflammatory bowel disease. For each CDR3 protein, TCRdb gives one entry from its re-call of the 5' RACE reads, without DNA. Here the sample table reports 110,000 to 150,000 distinct CDR3 sequences. The sequencing input was blood. The source of these receptors is a human donor with ulcerative colitis or Crohn's disease, or a healthy co-twin of an affected twin (not recorded which). CDR3s include the opening cysteine and the closing phenylalanine or tryptophan.

len,v_gene,j_gene,CDR3aa
11,TRBV12-3/TRBV12-4,TRBJ2-4,CASGGKNIQYF
18,TRBV27,TRBJ1-6,CASSSPNPTGSYNSPLHF
15,TRBV6-1,TRBJ2-1,CASSGRARIYNEQFF
15,TRBV5-1,TRBJ2-3,CASSAGLVLTDTQYF
16,TRBV27,TRBJ2-7,CASSSGTSGAPREQYF
12,TRBV7-2,TRBJ2-1,CASSLSENEQFF
14,TRBV5-1,TRBJ1-1,CASSLRDVNTEAFF
12,TRBV11-1,TRBJ2-7,CASSRSYYEQYF
14,TRBV5-1,TRBJ1-6,CASSLDNGNSPLHF
13,TRBV29-1,TRBJ1-1,CSVGRQMNTEAFF
12,TRBV28,TRBJ1-1,CASSFMTAVAFF
17,TRBV7-2,TRBJ2-3,CASSRGPLTGHTDTQYF
13,TRBV28,TRBJ2-2,CASRKRLTGELFF
13,TRBV12-3/TRBV12-4,TRBJ1-2,CASSRGARYGYTF
14,TRBV6-5,TRBJ1-1,CASSYSGDHTEAFF
11,TRBV6-5,TRBJ2-3,CASRRIDTQYF
12,TRBV20-1,TRBJ1-4,CSARRRNEKLFF
15,TRBV7-8,TRBJ2-1,CASSLAGQGWDEQFF
15,TRBV7-2,TRBJ1-5,CASSRQGTSNQPQHF
15,TRBV19,TRBJ1-5,CAISRGTGGSQPQHF
14,TRBV29-1,TRBJ1-6,CSVESGARDSPLHF
14,TRBV6-4,TRBJ2-1,CASSVEAGYNEQFF
11,TRBV29-1,TRBJ1-1,CSVTLGSEAFF